Below, 9 T cell receptor beta chains from the same sample are listed, as sequenced in a study of blood T cell repertoires in COVID-19. TCRdb's copy holds only in-frame clones and misses some; the assay was immunoSEQ multiplex PCR. This table has around 150,000 clones, 88% appearing once. Sequenced material: peripheral blood. The receptors come from a man aged 50 or older with active or convalescent COVID-19.

The chain employs TRBV28 and TRBJ1-6; D unresolved. Trimming left V 8 bases short and J 7 bases short, with 21 bases between. Germline V gives CDR1 MDHEN, CDR2 SYDVKM. The CDR3 extends over 16 amino acids. CDR3 sequence (DNA): TGTGCCAGCTTCCAGTCCAGGAGGCAAGGAAATTCACCCCTCCACTTT. Residues: CASFQSRRQGNSPLHF.

The V call is TRBV12-5, the J call TRBJ1-1; D is unclear. Between the trimmed V and J ends, which lost 0 bases and 6 bases, there was a span of 11 bases. The CDR3 is made up of 14 amino acids. Per the germline V gene, CDR1 is LGHNT and CDR2 is FRNRAP. The chain's CDR3 is CASGLVPGPPEAFF. CDR3 coding DNA: TGTGCTAGTGGTTTGGTACCGGGTCCTCCTGAAGCTTTCTTT.

As regards this clone: The sample contains more than one DNA sequence encoding this CDR3. V gene TRBV25-1 combines with J gene TRBJ2-7, with D tentatively TRBD2 (5 bases). CDR1 and CDR2 (germline): MGHDK, SYGVNS. With 5 bases removed from V and 5 bases from J, the gap between germline ends came to 16 bases. CDR3 length: 14 residues. The CDR3 sequence is CASSQLSTRNEQYF. DNA for the CDR3: TGTGCCAGCAGTCAGCTATCAACTAGGAACGAGCAGTACTTC.

The gene calls are TRBV5-6 and TRBJ1-3; D remains unclear. V was pared by 3 bases and J by 2 bases, with 6 bases between. This CDR3 has 13 amino acids. Germline V gene lookup returns CDR1 SGHDT and CDR2 YYEEEE. CDR3 sequence: CASSSSPGNTIYF. The CDR3 nucleotides read TGTGCCAGCAGCTCTTCTCCTGGAAACACCATATATTTT.

This clone occurred once. V is TRBV6-2 or TRBV6-3 and J is TRBJ2-5; D is undetermined. CDR3 length equals 14 residues. CDR1 MNHEY and CDR2 SVGEGT come from the germline V gene. Trimming took 2 bases from V and 3 from J, leaving 10 bases between them. CDR3 nucleotide sequence: TGTGCCAGCAGTTACAGTTCCACAAAAGAGACCCAGTACTTC. Its translation: CASSYSSTKETQYF.

The rearrangement links TRBV6-5 to TRBJ2-7; D gene uncertain. The germline CDR1 and CDR2 sequences are MNHEY and SVGAGI. The CDR3 covers 13 residues. Trimming shortened V by 7 bases and J by 2 bases, and 12 bases separated the two germline ends. CDR3 bases: TGTGCCAGCACCAATCCAGGAACCTACGAGCAGTACTTC. Residues: CASTNPGTYEQYF.

In DNA, the CDR3 is TGTGCCAGTAGTATAGGGACAGGATTACTGGGGGAGCTGTTTTTT. It is translated as CASSIGTGLLGELFF. The chain employs TRBV19 and TRBJ2-2; 7 bases line up with TRBD1. This CDR3 spans 15 amino acids. V trimming: 1 base; J trimming: 8 bases; junction bases outside the gene matches: 7. Germline loops: CDR1 LNHDA, CDR2 SQIVND (reference sequence).

This clone appeared a few times. The chain is built from TRBV6-6 and TRBJ1-4; D gene ambiguous. Germline lookup yields CDR1 MNHNY and CDR2 SVGAGI (reference sequence). There are 16 residues in the CDR3. Trimming shortened V by 5 bases and J by 5 bases, and 18 bases separated the two germline ends. The chain's CDR3 is CASSRFPESTNEKLFF. The DNA for the CDR3 is TGTGCCAGCAGTCGATTCCCCGAATCGACAAATGAAAAACTGTTTTTT.

The chain carries TRBV15 and TRBJ2-2, with 12 bases matching TRBD2. J was trimmed by 4 bases and V by 3 bases; bases with no gene match: 6. Germline CDR1 LNHNV, CDR2 YYDKDF (reference sequence). This CDR3 contains 17 residues. The CDR3 reads CATSSLGTSGFTGELFF. DNA of the CDR3: TGTGCCACCAGCAGTCTGGGGACTAGCGGGTTCACCGGGGAGCTGTTTTTT.